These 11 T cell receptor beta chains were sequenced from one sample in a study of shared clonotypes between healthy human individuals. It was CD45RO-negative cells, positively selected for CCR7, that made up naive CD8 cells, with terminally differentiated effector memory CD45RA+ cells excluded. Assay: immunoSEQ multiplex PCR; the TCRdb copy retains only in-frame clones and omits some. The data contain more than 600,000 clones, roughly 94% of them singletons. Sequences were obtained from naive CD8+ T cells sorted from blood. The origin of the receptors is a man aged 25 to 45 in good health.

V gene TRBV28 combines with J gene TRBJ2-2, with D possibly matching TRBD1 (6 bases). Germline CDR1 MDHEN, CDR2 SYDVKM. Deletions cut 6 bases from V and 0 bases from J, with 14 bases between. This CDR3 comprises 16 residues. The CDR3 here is CASRDTGTTNTGELFF. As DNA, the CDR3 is TGTGCCAGCAGAGATACCGGGACAACGAACACCGGGGAGCTGTTTTTT.

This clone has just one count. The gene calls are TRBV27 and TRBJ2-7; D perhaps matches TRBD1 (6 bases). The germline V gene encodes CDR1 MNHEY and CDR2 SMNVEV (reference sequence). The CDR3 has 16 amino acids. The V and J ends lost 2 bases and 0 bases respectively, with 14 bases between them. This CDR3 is CASSLRPQGYSYEQYF. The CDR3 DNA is TGTGCCAGCAGTTTAAGGCCACAGGGCTACTCCTACGAGCAGTACTTC.

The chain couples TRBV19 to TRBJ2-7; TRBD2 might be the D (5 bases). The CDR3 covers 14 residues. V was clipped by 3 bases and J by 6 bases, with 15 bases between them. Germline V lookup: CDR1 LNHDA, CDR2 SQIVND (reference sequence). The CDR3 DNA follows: TGTGCCAGTAGTATCGAGGGATCAAACGGCGAGCAGTACTTC. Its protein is CASSIEGSNGEQYF.

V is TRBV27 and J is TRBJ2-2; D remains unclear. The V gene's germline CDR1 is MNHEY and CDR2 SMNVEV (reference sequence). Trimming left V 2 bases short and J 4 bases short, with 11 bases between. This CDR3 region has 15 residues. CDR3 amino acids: CASSLQRGSTGELFF. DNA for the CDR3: TGTGCCAGCAGTTTACAACGTGGGTCCACCGGGGAGCTGTTTTTT.

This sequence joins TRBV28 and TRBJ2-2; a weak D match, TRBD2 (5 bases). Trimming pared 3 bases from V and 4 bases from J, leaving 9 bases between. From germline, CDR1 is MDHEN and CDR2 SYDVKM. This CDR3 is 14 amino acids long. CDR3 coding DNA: TGTGCCAGCAGTTTCCGGCGGGTCACCGGGGAGCTGTTTTTT. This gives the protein CASSFRRVTGELFF.

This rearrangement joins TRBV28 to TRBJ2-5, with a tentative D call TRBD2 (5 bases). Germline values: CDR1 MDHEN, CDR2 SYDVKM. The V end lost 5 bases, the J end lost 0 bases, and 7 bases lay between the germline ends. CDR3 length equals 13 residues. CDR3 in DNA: TGTGCCAGCAGTCCGCGGGACCAAGAGACCCAGTACTTC. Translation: CASSPRDQETQYF.

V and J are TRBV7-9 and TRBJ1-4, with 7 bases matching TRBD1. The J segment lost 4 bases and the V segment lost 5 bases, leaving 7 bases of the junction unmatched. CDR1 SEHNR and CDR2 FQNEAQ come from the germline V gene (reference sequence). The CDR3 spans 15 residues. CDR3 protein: CASSPPGQDNEKLFF. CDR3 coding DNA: TGTGCCAGCAGCCCACCCGGACAGGATAATGAAAAACTGTTTTTT.

The CDR3 reads CASTPGPYNEQFF. The DNA for the CDR3 is TGTGCCAGCACCCCGGGGCCCTACAATGAGCAGTTCTTC. The chain recombines TRBV7-2 with TRBJ2-1; either TRBD1 or TRBD2 may fit D (5 bases each). With 7 bases removed from V and 2 bases from J, the gap between germline ends came to 9 bases. CDR1 SGHTA and CDR2 FQGNSA come from the germline V gene. CDR3 length equals 13 residues.

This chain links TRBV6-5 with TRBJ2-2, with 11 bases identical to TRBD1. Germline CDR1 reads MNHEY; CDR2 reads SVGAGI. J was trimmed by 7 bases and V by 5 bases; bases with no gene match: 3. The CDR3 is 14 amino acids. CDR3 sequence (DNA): TGTGCCAGCAGTAGGGGACAGGGGGTCGGGGAGCTGTTTTTT. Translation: CASSRGQGVGELFF.

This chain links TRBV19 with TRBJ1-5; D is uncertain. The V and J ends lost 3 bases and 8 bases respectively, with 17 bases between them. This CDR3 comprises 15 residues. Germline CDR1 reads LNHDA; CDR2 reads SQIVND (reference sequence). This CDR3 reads CASSIWETGKEPQHF. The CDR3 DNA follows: TGTGCCAGTAGTATTTGGGAGACGGGCAAGGAGCCCCAGCATTTT.

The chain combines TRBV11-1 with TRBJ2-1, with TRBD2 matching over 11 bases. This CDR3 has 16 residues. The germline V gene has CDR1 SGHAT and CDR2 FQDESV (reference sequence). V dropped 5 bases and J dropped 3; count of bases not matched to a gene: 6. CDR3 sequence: CASSPPGLAGYNEQFF. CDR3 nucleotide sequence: TGTGCCAGCAGCCCTCCCGGACTAGCGGGCTACAATGAGCAGTTCTTC.